The sequence of this T cell receptor beta chain was determined in a study of T cells after yellow fever vaccination. Study details: Researchers used SMART-Seq v4 Ultra Low Input to prepare fractions that had low cell numbers.

The CDR3 totals 16 residues. Germline V gene lookup returns CDR1 MNHEY and CDR2 SMNVEV (reference sequence). Germline trimming cut 5 bases from V and 3 bases from J; bases unmatched to any gene: 11. Via MiXCR, TCRdb re-called the 5' RACE reads, giving one row per CDR3 protein. The table has 250,000 to 350,000 distinct CDR3 sequences, around 6.8% seen once. This TCR was sampled from a man aged 18 to 35 who received the YFV17D yellow fever vaccine. Sequenced material: PBMCs, taken 35 to 50 days after the first yellow fever vaccination. The chain uses TRBV27 and TRBJ2-7, with 9 bases matching TRBD1. The CDR3 DNA is TGTGCCAGCAGTACCACCACAGGGGGCGCCCGCTACGAGCAGTACTTC. As protein: CASSTTTGGARYEQYF.